Presented here are 23 T cell receptor beta chains from one specimen sequenced in a study of identical twins. TCRdb reprocessed the 5' RACE reads via MiXCR and lists one record per CDR3 protein. The table records 1.5 million to 2 million distinct CDR3 sequences, less than 35% of them present only once. Sequenced input: cord blood. These receptors came from a newborn girl in good health.

The V and J genes are TRBV29-1 and TRBJ2-5; 11 positions match TRBD1. The CDR3 covers 13 residues. The V gene's germline CDR1 is SQVTM and CDR2 ANQGSEA. V lost 6 bases, J lost 6 bases, and 6 bases stayed unmatched. CDR3 in amino acids: CSVRTGGIQTQYF. CDR3 nucleotides: TGCAGCGTGAGGACAGGGGGCATTCAGACCCAGTACTTC.

V is TRBV6-1 and J is TRBJ2-5; D is ambiguous. CDR1 and CDR2 (germline): MNHNS, SASEGT. This CDR3 region has 12 residues. Trimming took off 5 bases at V and 10 bases at J, with 14 bases between the two ends. Written as DNA, the CDR3 is TGTGCCAGCAGTCTCGACACGGGTGGCCAGTACTTC. Translating gives CASSLDTGGQYF.

This clonotype was counted a few times. The genes are TRBV11-2 and TRBJ2-7; D uncertain. The CDR3 consists of 13 residues. Trimming removed 4 bases at V and 7 bases at J, with 14 bases between. The germline CDR1 and CDR2 sequences are SGHAT and FQNNGV. CDR3 sequence (DNA): TGTGCCAGCAGCTCGCCGCTGGGAAATGAGCAGTACTTC. Translating it yields CASSSPLGNEQYF. The variable domain in full, with the rest retrieved from reference TRBV11-2 and TRBJ2-7, is EAGVAQSPRYKIIEKRQSVAFWCNPISGHATLYWYQQILGQGPKLLIQFQNNGVVDDSQLPKDRFSAERLKGVDSTLKIQPAKLEDSAVYLCASSSPLGNEQYFGPGTRLTVT.

The chain uses TRBV13 and TRBJ2-3; D gene uncertain. This CDR3 spans 16 amino acids. CDR1 PRHDT and CDR2 FYEKMQ come from the germline V gene (reference sequence). With 5 bases removed from V and 2 bases from J, the gap between germline ends came to 17 bases. CDR3 in amino acids: CASSPPRGLITDTQYF. DNA for the CDR3: TGTGCCAGCAGCCCGCCGAGAGGCTTAATCACAGATACGCAGTATTTT.

This chain connects TRBV14 to TRBJ1-1; 9 positions agree with TRBD1. The CDR3 loop spans 14 amino acids. The germline V gene has CDR1 SGHDN and CDR2 FVKESK. Trimming removed 4 bases from V and 3 bases from J; junction bases left unmatched: 3. CDR3: CASSRTGVYTEAFF. CDR3 nucleotide sequence: TGTGCCAGCAGCCGGACAGGGGTGTACACTGAAGCTTTCTTT.

This rearrangement joins TRBV5-1 to TRBJ2-1; 14 bases line up with TRBD2. The CDR3 sequence is 17 residues long. Germline lookup yields CDR1 SGHRS and CDR2 YFSETQ. J gave up 2 bases and V 7 bases, and 8 bases lay outside the gene matches. The CDR3 sequence is CASGYQTSGGAYNEQFF. The DNA for the CDR3 is TGCGCCAGCGGCTACCAGACTAGCGGGGGGGCCTACAATGAGCAGTTCTTC.

Note on this clonotype: The junction departs from the called germline gene at one end, perhaps through a read error. The chain uses TRBV28 and TRBJ2-7; 9 bases agree with TRBD2. CDR1 is MDHEN, CDR2 SYDVKM, per germline. The CDR3 contains 12 residues. CDR3 sequence: CGASGDTYEQYF. CDR3 nucleotide sequence: TGCGGGGCTAGCGGGGATACCTACGAGCAGTACTTC.

The V and J genes are TRBV24-1 and TRBJ1-4; possibly TRBD1 for D (5 bases). Trimming left V 1 base short and J 7 bases short, with 6 bases between. Germline V gives CDR1 KGHDR, CDR2 SFDVKD. The length of the CDR3 is 13 residues. The CDR3 DNA follows: TGTGCCACCAGTGATTTCCAGGGTGAAAAACTGTTTTTT. Translated, it gives CATSDFQGEKLFF.

The chain uses TRBV11-2 and TRBJ2-3; maybe TRBD2 (7 bases). The CDR3 sequence is 17 residues long. Per germline, CDR1 SGHAT and CDR2 FQNNGV. V shed 3 bases and J shed 6 bases, with 22 bases lying between them. CDR3 DNA sequence: TGTGCCAGCAGCTTGCCATTTAGGAGGGGGGGCCCCGATACGCAGTATTTT. Translating it yields CASSLPFRRGGPDTQYF.

This chain connects TRBV28 to TRBJ2-3; 8 nucleotides match TRBD1. J was trimmed by 3 bases and V by 11 bases; bases with no gene match: 13. The CDR3 is 15 amino acids. The V gene's germline CDR1 is MDHEN and CDR2 SYDVKM. The DNA for the CDR3 is TGTGCCGGCTCTGGCTCAGGGGGCCGGACAGATACGCAGTATTTT. Amino acid sequence: CAGSGSGGRTDTQYF.

CDR3 amino acids: CASTQLVRTDTQYF. The CDR3 DNA reads as TGTGCCAGCACCCAACTCGTCCGCACAGATACGCAGTATTTT. The chain is built from TRBV7-9 and TRBJ2-3, with D unresolved. Trimming cost V 7 bases and J 1 base, with 12 bases left between them. CDR1 SEHNR and CDR2 FQNEAQ come from the germline V gene (reference sequence). The CDR3 has 14 amino acids.

This clonotype came up a few times. V gene TRBV20-1 combines with J gene TRBJ1-1, with 8 bases lining up with TRBD1. Germline CDR1 is DFQATT and CDR2 is SNEGSKA (reference sequence). This CDR3 comprises 11 residues. With V trimmed by 4 bases and J by 10 bases, 5 bases remained unmatched. The CDR3 DNA reads TGCAGTGCTAAGGACAGGGTTTCAGCTTTCTTT. Its protein product is CSAKDRVSAFF.

As concerns this clonotype: Sequence at one end of the junction differs from germline and may be a read error. This chain joins TRBV7-2 and TRBJ2-5; perhaps TRBD2 as D (5 bases). The CDR3 has 13 amino acids. CDR1 SGHTA and CDR2 FQGNSA come from the germline V gene. The CDR3 coding sequence is TGTGCCAGCAGCTTTTCTAGGTGGGAGACCCAGTATTTC. Amino acids: CASSFSRWETQYF.

This clonotype was recorded many times. The CDR3 loop reads CASSLGIGQETQYF. The DNA of the CDR3 is TGTGCCAGCAGCTTAGGAATAGGCCAAGAGACCCAGTACTTC. The rearrangement joins TRBV7-2 to TRBJ2-5; D gene unclear. The CDR3 is 14 amino acids. Per the germline V gene, CDR1 is SGHTA and CDR2 is FQGNSA. V was cut by 1 base and J by 1 base, with 7 bases left in between.

V is TRBV7-2 and J is TRBJ2-1; 11 nucleotides line up with TRBD2. Germline V gene lookup returns CDR1 SGHTA and CDR2 FQGNSA. V shed 2 bases, J shed 2 bases, and the junction held 2 bases outside the gene matches. This CDR3 has 16 residues. CDR3 DNA sequence: TGTGCCAGCAGCTTAAATAGCGGGGGGGCCTACAATGAGCAGTTCTTC. Protein product: CASSLNSGGAYNEQFF. The full variable domain, completed using reference TRBV7-2 and TRBJ2-1, is GAGVSQSPSNKVTEKGKDVELRCDPISGHTALYWYRQSLGQGLEFLIYFQGNSAPDKSGLPSDRFSAERTGGSVSTLTIQRTQQEDSAVYLCASSLNSGGAYNEQFFGPGTRLTVL.

This clonotype occurred a few times. The chain uses TRBV10-2 and TRBJ2-6; TRBD1 might be the D (5 bases). V lost 6 bases and J 4 bases, leaving 19 bases between the germline ends. This CDR3 contains 17 residues. Germline-derived CDR1 and CDR2 are WSHSY and SAAADI. CDR3 in DNA: TGCGCCAGCAGGTGGGGCGGCCCTCTATGGGGGGCCAACGTCCTGACTTTC. Residues: CASRWGGPLWGANVLTF.

This chain links TRBV20-1 with TRBJ1-2; tentatively, D is TRBD1 (6 bases). The germline CDR1 and CDR2 sequences are DFQATT and SNEGSKA (reference sequence). V gave up 6 bases and J gave up 0 bases, with 14 bases separating them. This CDR3 spans 14 amino acids. The CDR3 loop reads CSAEGGGTNYGYTF. CDR3 nucleotides: TGCAGTGCCGAAGGGGGGGGAACTAACTATGGCTACACCTTC.

V and J are TRBV7-2 and TRBJ2-4; either TRBD1 or TRBD2 may supply D (7 bases each). Trimming stripped 1 base from V and 1 base from J, with 17 bases between. This CDR3 is 18 amino acids long. Germline V lookup: CDR1 SGHTA, CDR2 FQGNSA. The CDR3: CASSLGGQAGGAKNIQYF. The CDR3 nucleotides are TGTGCCAGCAGCTTAGGCGGACAGGCCGGGGGGGCCAAAAACATTCAGTACTTC.

This clonotype was counted only a few times. The chain combines TRBV14 with TRBJ1-1; a possible D gene is TRBD1 (5 bases). This CDR3 has 14 amino acids. CDR1 and CDR2 from the germline V gene are SGHDN and FVKESK. V was clipped by 1 base and J by 4 bases, with 10 bases between them. DNA for the CDR3: TGTGCCAGCAGCCAAGTTTCAGGGATCACTGAAGCTTTCTTT. Its translation: CASSQVSGITEAFF.

This clonotype was picked up a small number of times. The rearrangement joins TRBV21-1 to TRBJ2-3; no check of the table's D call, TRBD2, against the DNA was made. TRBV21-1 is an annotated pseudogene. This CDR3 is 12 amino acids long. The CDR3 DNA reads as TGTGCCAGCAGCCCACGGACTAGTTTAACGTATTTT. It yields the protein CASSPRTSLTYF.

The chain recombines TRBV20-1 with TRBJ2-1; 10 positions match TRBD2. This CDR3 is 17 amino acids long. J lost 9 bases, V lost 0 bases, and 14 bases had no gene match. From germline, CDR1 is DFQATT and CDR2 SNEGSKA (reference sequence). This chain's CDR3 is CSARDRSKLAGVGEQFF. The CDR3 DNA reads as TGCAGTGCTAGAGATAGGTCAAAGCTAGCGGGAGTCGGTGAGCAGTTCTTC.

Concerning this clonotype: This may come from a read error, since a much larger clone is one base off. The chain couples TRBV12-3 or TRBV12-4 to TRBJ2-3, with D tentatively TRBD2 (5 bases). CDR3 length: 16 residues. CDR3 bases: TGTGCCAGCAGTTTCACTAGTAGCATTGCCACAAATACGCAGTATTTT. Translated, it gives CASSFTSSIATNTQYF.

The rearrangement joins TRBV12-3 or TRBV12-4 to TRBJ2-3; 11 positions match TRBD2. This CDR3 region has 16 residues. The ends lost 6 bases at V and 2 bases at J; junction bases unmatched: 7. As DNA, the CDR3 is TGTGCCAGCAGACGGCTAGCGGGGGGACACACAGATACGCAGTATTTT. Its translation is CASRRLAGGHTDTQYF.